These 29 T cell receptor beta chains share one sample of origin, sequenced in a study of T cells after posttransplantation cyclophosphamide. Sequencing was performed with immunoSEQ multiplex PCR; in TCRdb, only in-frame clones are kept and a portion is missing. This table has tens of thousands of clones, 85% to 90% appearing once. The sample consisted of PBMCs. All receptors come from a man younger than 40 with a blood cancer, CMV-positive, and with a related stem cell donor.

The J gene is TRBJ2-5, the V gene TRBV6-5; a possible D gene is TRBD2 (6 bases). Per germline, CDR1 MNHEY and CDR2 SVGAGI. The V end lost 3 bases, the J end lost 2 bases, and 13 bases lay between the germline ends. The CDR3 consists of 15 residues. The CDR3 DNA sequence: TGTGCCAGCAGTTATCGGAGGGGATGGCAAGAGACCCAGTACTTC. Encoded protein: CASSYRRGWQETQYF.

The V and J genes are TRBV27 and TRBJ2-5; a possible D gene is TRBD2 (5 bases). Trimming left V 3 bases short and J 4 bases short, with 15 bases between. The CDR3 has 15 amino acids. CDR1 MNHEY and CDR2 SMNVEV come from the germline V gene (reference sequence). CDR3 coding DNA: TGTGCCAGCAGTTTTGGCCCGAGGGCACCAGAGACCCAGTACTTC. This sequence encodes CASSFGPRAPETQYF.

The rearrangement uses TRBV6-5 and TRBJ2-1, with 7 bases that match TRBD2. Germline lookup yields CDR1 MNHEY and CDR2 SVGAGI. Trimming at V came to 5 bases and at J to 7 bases, leaving 5 bases not matched to a gene. This CDR3 spans 13 amino acids. The CDR3 region is CASSLREENEQFF. The CDR3 nucleotides read TGTGCCAGCAGTCTACGGGAGGAGAATGAGCAGTTCTTC.

This chain links TRBV5-1 with TRBJ1-2; TRBD1 matches at 7 bases. With 4 bases clipped from V and 2 bases from J, the junction kept 14 bases outside the gene matches. CDR3 size: 17 residues. Germline V gene lookup returns CDR1 SGHRS and CDR2 YFSETQ. The CDR3 region is CASSRRAQGDLNYGYTF. The CDR3 bases are TGCGCCAGCAGCCGACGTGCGCAGGGGGATCTAAACTATGGCTACACCTTC.

The V and J genes are TRBV9 and TRBJ2-1, with 8 bases lining up with TRBD2. Germline CDR1 reads SGDLS; CDR2 reads YYNGEE. With V trimmed by 0 bases and J by 8 bases, 13 bases remained unmatched. The CDR3 has 17 amino acids. CDR3: CASSVARGTSGGDEQFF. The CDR3 DNA follows: TGTGCCAGCAGCGTAGCCCGCGGGACTAGTGGAGGGGATGAGCAGTTCTTC.

This clone was seen a few times. The V gene is TRBV2, the J gene TRBJ2-7, with D hard to call. Looked up from germline, CDR1 is SNHLY and CDR2 is FYNNEI. V was trimmed by 8 bases and J by 1 base, leaving 12 bases between them. The CDR3 spans 13 residues. The CDR3 sequence: CASAQLGSYEQYF. CDR3 in DNA: TGTGCCAGCGCCCAACTCGGTTCCTACGAGCAGTACTTC. Supplemented by reference TRBV2 and TRBJ2-7, the full variable domain reads EPEVTQTPSHQVTQMGQEVILRCVPISNHLYFYWYRQILGQKVEFLVSFYNNEISEKSEIFDDQFSVERPDGSNFTLKIRSTKLEDSAMYFCASAQLGSYEQYFGPGTRLTVT.

V and J are TRBV9 and TRBJ2-1, with TRBD1 identical over 8 bases. After removal of 0 bases from V and 1 base from J, the junction contained 3 bases not matched to a gene. The CDR3 contains 16 residues. Germline V gives CDR1 SGDLS, CDR2 YYNGEE. CDR3: CASSVGGDRSYNEQFF. The CDR3 DNA reads as TGTGCCAGCAGCGTAGGTGGGGACAGGTCCTACAATGAGCAGTTCTTC. Variable domain in full (rest from reference TRBV9 and TRBJ2-1): DSGVTQTPKHLITATGQRVTLRCSPRSGDLSVYWYQQSLDQGLQFLIQYYNGEERAKGNILERFSAQQFPDLHSELNLSSLELGDSALYFCASSVGGDRSYNEQFFGPGTRLTVL.

This clone turned up a few times. The gene calls are TRBV19 and TRBJ1-1, with 8 bases lining up with TRBD1. This CDR3 is built from 13 residues. The V segment lost 6 bases and the J segment 6 bases; nucleotides outside the gene matches: 6. Germline assignment: CDR1 LNHDA and CDR2 SQIVND (reference sequence). This CDR3 reads CASRRTGTSEAFF. The CDR3 nucleotides are TGTGCCAGTAGAAGGACAGGGACCTCTGAAGCTTTCTTT.

The V and J genes are TRBV11-2 and TRBJ2-2, with 11 bases fitting TRBD2. V lost 5 bases and J lost 3; bases outside the gene matches: 8. CDR3 size: 17 residues. Germline CDR1 SGHAT, CDR2 FQNNGV. CDR3 in amino acids: CASSPRLAGGDTGELFF. In DNA, the CDR3 is TGTGCCAGCAGCCCCCGTTTAGCGGGAGGGGACACCGGGGAGCTGTTTTTT.

The rearrangement joins TRBV4-3 to TRBJ2-3; D is undetermined. With 0 bases removed from V and 6 bases from J, the gap between germline ends came to 10 bases. The CDR3 has 14 residues. CDR1 and CDR2 (germline): LGHNA, YSLEER. The chain's CDR3 is CASSQESAWDTQYF. CDR3 DNA sequence: TGCGCCAGCAGCCAAGAGAGTGCATGGGATACGCAGTATTTT.

This clone has a single count. This sequence joins TRBV18 and TRBJ2-5, with D unresolved. Germline-derived CDR1 and CDR2 are KGHSH and LQKENI. Trimming stripped 3 bases from V and 4 bases from J, with 3 bases between. This CDR3 has 11 residues. CDR3: CASSPGETQYF. In nucleotides, the CDR3 is TGTGCCAGCTCACCCGGAGAGACCCAGTACTTC.

The CDR3 DNA reads as TGTGCCAGCAGCCACGCCGGGACTAGCGGTAATGAGCAGTTCTTC. Translation: CASSHAGTSGNEQFF. The rearrangement joins TRBV11-2 to TRBJ2-1; 11 bases match TRBD2. The trim removed 5 bases at V and 7 bases at J, leaving 7 bases unmatched. CDR3 length: 15 amino acids. Germline V gene sequence: CDR1 SGHAT, CDR2 FQNNGV.

The rearrangement uses TRBV9 and TRBJ2-3; the match to TRBD2 covers 13 bases. CDR3 length: 16 amino acids. Germline V gene data show CDR1 as SGDLS and CDR2 as YYNGEE. The ends lost 3 bases at V and 5 bases at J; junction bases unmatched: 6. The CDR3 DNA follows: TGTGCCAGCAGCGACGGGACTAGCGGGATCGGAGATACGCAGTATTTT. This gives the protein CASSDGTSGIGDTQYF.

The chain has TRBV18 and TRBJ2-5; the match to TRBD1 covers 8 bases. The CDR3 is made up of 15 amino acids. With 0 bases clipped from V and 4 bases from J, the junction kept 4 bases outside the gene matches. Germline values: CDR1 KGHSH, CDR2 LQKENI. CDR3 sequence: CASSPPRTGSETQYF. Written as DNA, the CDR3 is TGTGCCAGCTCACCACCGAGGACAGGGTCAGAGACCCAGTACTTC.

The V gene is TRBV2, the J gene TRBJ1-2, with a tentative D call TRBD1 (6 bases). Germline loops: CDR1 SNHLY, CDR2 FYNNEI. Between the trimmed V and J ends, which lost 7 bases and 8 bases, there was a span of 26 bases. The CDR3 consists of 16 residues. DNA for the CDR3: TGTGCCAGCAAGGCATTACTTTTCCGGGACAAGGACGGCTACACCTTC. Encoded protein: CASKALLFRDKDGYTF.

J is TRBJ2-3 and V is TRBV28; D perhaps matches TRBD2 (5 bases). Trimming cost V 6 bases and J 4 bases, with 14 bases left between them. This CDR3 region has 14 residues. The germline CDR1 and CDR2 sequences are MDHEN and SYDVKM. The CDR3 protein is CASSDYGGADTQYF. CDR3 in DNA: TGTGCCAGCAGCGACTACGGAGGCGCAGATACGCAGTATTTT.

The chain joins TRBV27 to TRBJ1-1; D uncertain. Germline CDR1 reads MNHEY; CDR2 reads SMNVEV (reference sequence). Trimming shortened V by 1 base and J by 4 bases, and 13 bases separated the two germline ends. The CDR3 sequence is 15 residues long. The CDR3 sequence is CASSLLGGGITEAFF. The CDR3 DNA reads as TGTGCCAGCAGTTTATTGGGAGGAGGTATCACTGAAGCTTTCTTT.

J is TRBJ2-7 and V is TRBV28; D is perhaps TRBD1 (5 bases). Trimming pared 7 bases from V and 1 base from J, leaving 14 bases between. Germline V gene sequence: CDR1 MDHEN, CDR2 SYDVKM. The CDR3 length is 14 residues. CDR3: CASTPQVDSYEQYF. CDR3 coding DNA: TGTGCCAGCACCCCACAGGTTGATTCCTACGAGCAGTACTTC.

The J gene is TRBJ2-1, the V gene TRBV29-1; D possibly corresponds to TRBD2 (6 bases). From germline, CDR1 is SQVTM and CDR2 ANQGSEA. V was cut by 5 bases and J by 2 bases, with 7 bases left in between. The CDR3 has 12 residues. CDR3 loop: CSVSSAYNEQFF. The CDR3 bases are TGCAGCGTTTCTAGCGCCTACAATGAGCAGTTCTTC.

J is TRBJ2-3 and V is TRBV9; the match to TRBD2 covers 11 bases. Per germline, CDR1 SGDLS and CDR2 YYNGEE. Trimming took 4 bases from V and 4 from J; bases not matched to a gene: 2. This CDR3 has 14 amino acids. CDR3: CASSTSGSSDTQYF. CDR3 DNA sequence: TGTGCCAGCAGCACTAGCGGGAGTTCAGATACGCAGTATTTT.

The chain carries TRBV29-1 and TRBJ1-2, with D possibly being TRBD1 (6 bases). Germline CDR1 SQVTM, CDR2 ANQGSEA. This CDR3 spans 12 amino acids. Trimming shortened V by 7 bases and J by 4 bases, and 13 bases separated the two germline ends. CDR3 in DNA: TGCAGCGCTGGCTCGGACAGCTATGGCTACACCTTC. The encoded protein is CSAGSDSYGYTF.

V is TRBV9 and J is TRBJ2-2; 7 bases align to TRBD2. This CDR3 is built from 14 residues. The germline gives CDR1 SGDLS, CDR2 YYNGEE. With V trimmed by 2 bases and J by 5 bases, 3 bases remained unmatched. The CDR3 here is CASSVRGLTGELFF. In DNA form, the CDR3 reads TGTGCCAGCAGCGTGCGGGGGTTGACCGGGGAGCTGTTTTTT.

This sequence joins TRBV27 and TRBJ2-7, with 12 bases lining up with TRBD2. V lost 8 bases, J lost 0 bases, and 8 bases stayed unmatched. This CDR3 has 16 amino acids. CDR1 is MNHEY, CDR2 SMNVEV, per germline (reference sequence). For the CDR3, the DNA is TGTGCCAGCGGCTCGACTAGCGGGAGACACTCCTACGAGCAGTACTTC. It is translated as CASGSTSGRHSYEQYF.

This clone was counted a single time. The chain has TRBV9 and TRBJ2-1; 11 nucleotides line up with TRBD2. Per the germline V gene, CDR1 is SGDLS and CDR2 is YYNGEE. Trimming cost V 3 bases and J 14 bases; bases outside gene matches: 7. CDR3 length: 13 amino acids. The CDR3 loop reads CASSAVAGGMEFF. The CDR3 DNA reads TGTGCCAGCAGCGCGGTAGCGGGAGGGATGGAGTTCTTC. The full variable domain, its missing parts supplied by reference TRBV9 and TRBJ2-1, is DSGVTQTPKHLITATGQRVTLRCSPRSGDLSVYWYQQSLDQGLQFLIQYYNGEERAKGNILERFSAQQFPDLHSELNLSSLELGDSALYFCASSAVAGGMEFFGPGTRLTVL.

The chain uses TRBV4-2 and TRBJ1-1; 7 bases line up with TRBD1. Germline CDR1 is LGHNA and CDR2 is YNFKEQ. J lost 1 base, V lost 1 base, and 3 bases had no gene match. The length of the CDR3 is 15 residues. CDR3 sequence (DNA): TGTGCCAGCAGCCAAGTAGGGACAGAGAACACTGAAGCTTTCTTT. The encoded protein is CASSQVGTENTEAFF.

The chain is built from TRBV19 and TRBJ2-7; TRBD1 matches at 10 bases. Trimming took 4 bases from V and 2 from J; bases not matched to a gene: 20. The CDR3 spans 20 residues. Germline loops: CDR1 LNHDA, CDR2 SQIVND (reference sequence). As DNA, the CDR3 is TGTGCCAGTAGTACATCGAGCACTTGGGACAGGGGACACCAACCCTACGAGCAGTACTTC. This encodes CASSTSSTWDRGHQPYEQYF.

This rearrangement joins TRBV4-1 to TRBJ2-7; 15 bases match TRBD2. This CDR3 is 18 amino acids long. The V and J ends lost 1 base and 4 bases, in that order; junction bases with no gene match: 8. Germline V gene lookup returns CDR1 MGHRA and CDR2 YSYEKL. CDR3 region: CASSQGPGLAGGRYEQYF. CDR3 nucleotides: TGCGCCAGCAGCCAAGGACCGGGACTAGCGGGAGGAAGGTACGAGCAGTACTTC.

V gene TRBV5-6 combines with J gene TRBJ1-5; a possible D gene is TRBD1 (6 bases). Trimming stripped 0 bases from V and 8 bases from J, with 15 bases between. This CDR3 region has 15 residues. CDR1 SGHDT and CDR2 YYEEEE come from the germline V gene. The DNA for the CDR3 is TGTGCCAGCAGCTTGGGACAGGTTGGATCAGAGCCCCAGCATTTT. Protein: CASSLGQVGSEPQHF.

The V gene is TRBV7-6, the J gene TRBJ2-5; 7 bases match TRBD1. CDR3 size: 13 residues. CDR1 is SGHVS, CDR2 FNYEAQ, per germline. With V trimmed by 4 bases and J by 2 bases, 1 base remained unmatched. The CDR3 is CASSSGQQETQYF. In DNA, the CDR3 is TGTGCCAGCAGCTCGGGACAGCAAGAGACCCAGTACTTC.